This T cell receptor (beta chain) derives from a study of T cell repertoires in cytomegalovirus infection. This clonotype was counted between two and nine times. The target antigen is unknown. Whole-study results and caveats: Individuals carrying CMV plus the relevant HLA were identified by cumulative frequency of public TCR beta families.

TCRdb independently ran MiXCR on the reads; one entry per CDR3 protein. The sample holds fewer than 950,000 distinct CDR3 sequences; approximately 32% are singletons and the top ten take around 12%. The CDR3 runs 14 residues. The V gene end was trimmed by 6 bases and the J gene end by 2 bases; junction bases not matched to a gene: 7. This TCR was sampled from a human donor in good health (CMV status not recorded). Some clones in this sample may be carry-over from other donors' samples. Specimen: cultured CD8+ T cells from PBMCs, collected from culture after CMV antigen stimulation. The gene calls are TRBV12-3 or TRBV12-4 and TRBJ2-7, with 7 bases matching TRBD1. The CDR3 nucleotides read TGTGCCAGCAGCGCTACAGGGGTGGCCTACGAGCAGTACTTC. Its protein is CASSATGVAYEQYF.